The clone carrying this T cell receptor (beta chain) was counted between two and nine times. Generated by immunoSEQ multiplex PCR, the TCRdb table keeps only in-frame clones and is missing some. The table records about 520,000 clones, roughly 88% of them present only once. The germline gives CDR1 MRHNA, CDR2 SNTAGT. With 5 bases clipped from V and 1 base from J, the junction kept 7 bases outside the gene matches. This CDR3 contains 16 residues. This sample is drawn from a study of blood T cell repertoires in COVID-19. The sequence was collected from a human donor in a cohort sampled during active COVID-19. Sequenced input: peripheral blood. The chain combines TRBV6-4 with TRBJ2-3, with 9 bases aligning to TRBD2. DNA for the CDR3: TGTGCCAGCAGTCAAGAAGCGGGAGGAGGCACAGATACGCAGTATTTT. Translating it yields CASSQEAGGGTDTQYF.